This passage covers 32 T cell receptor beta chains from one sample sequenced in a study of shared clonotypes between healthy human individuals. The repertoire was sequenced with immunoSEQ multiplex PCR; TCRdb's copy has only in-frame clones and lacks some. The sample has some 650,000 clones; more than 95% are singletons. The sample comprised naive CD4+ T cells sorted from blood. As for subset: CD45RA+ positively selected. These receptors originate from a woman in her thirties in good health.

The gene calls are TRBV15 and TRBJ2-6, with D maybe TRBD1 (5 bases). Germline-derived CDR1 and CDR2 are LNHNV and YYDKDF (reference sequence). The CDR3 is 16 residues long. V gave up 5 bases and J gave up 2 bases, with 13 bases separating them. The CDR3 DNA is TGTGCCACCAGCCGAAGACAGTTACCTGGGGCCAACGTCCTGACTTTC. This gives the protein CATSRRQLPGANVLTF.

This chain joins TRBV6-1 and TRBJ2-1; 7 bases match TRBD1. Germline V CDR1 and CDR2: MNHNS, SASEGT. Trimming at V came to 5 bases and at J to 8 bases, leaving 12 bases not matched to a gene. The CDR3 spans 15 residues. CDR3 protein: CASSPRASRGYEQFF. The CDR3 bases are TGTGCCAGCAGTCCAAGAGCCTCCAGGGGGTATGAGCAGTTCTTC.

This rearrangement joins TRBV2 to TRBJ2-5; D is undetermined. This CDR3 has 14 residues. Trimming took off 4 bases at V and 2 bases at J, with 11 bases between the two ends. Per germline, CDR1 SNHLY and CDR2 FYNNEI. CDR3 sequence (DNA): TGTGCCAGCAGTGGGATCACTCAGCAAGAGACCCAGTACTTC. Its protein product is CASSGITQQETQYF.

The chain has TRBV5-5 and TRBJ1-5; D call uncertain. The germline V and J ends were trimmed by 2 bases and 2 bases, with 14 bases remaining between them. CDR1 and CDR2 (germline): SGHKS, YYEKEE (reference sequence). This CDR3 contains 16 residues. CDR3 sequence: CASSFIPGSGNQPQHF. The CDR3 DNA follows: TGTGCCAGCAGCTTTATTCCGGGATCGGGCAATCAGCCCCAGCATTTT.

CDR3 nucleotide sequence: TGTGCCAGCAGCTTAGACACAGACAATGAGCAGTTCTTC. It specifies CASSLDTDNEQFF. This sequence joins TRBV11-3 and TRBJ2-1, with D unresolved. The CDR3 is made up of 13 amino acids. V was shortened by 0 bases and J by 5 bases, with 5 bases between the two germline ends. CDR1 is SGHNT, CDR2 YENEEA, per germline.

This chain connects TRBV19 to TRBJ2-3; 7 bases are shared with TRBD2. The CDR3 totals 13 residues. Germline loops: CDR1 LNHDA, CDR2 SQIVND (reference sequence). J gave up 0 bases and V 6 bases, and 0 bases lay outside the gene matches. CDR3 amino acids: CASRRESTDTQYF. Written as DNA, the CDR3 is TGTGCCAGTAGGCGGGAGAGCACAGATACGCAGTATTTT.

The chain carries TRBV27 and TRBJ2-7, with 10 positions matching TRBD1. The CDR3 loop spans 15 amino acids. Trimming at V came to 3 bases and at J to 5 bases, leaving 7 bases not matched to a gene. Germline CDR1 MNHEY, CDR2 SMNVEV (reference sequence). CDR3 residues: CASSFTAGQGHEQYF. CDR3 DNA sequence: TGTGCCAGCAGTTTTACCGCGGGACAGGGGCACGAGCAGTACTTC.

This rearrangement joins TRBV5-1 to TRBJ1-1; D is ambiguous. This CDR3 comprises 15 residues. The V end lost 2 bases, the J end lost 0 bases, and 11 bases lay between the germline ends. The germline V gene encodes CDR1 SGHRS and CDR2 YFSETQ. CDR3 protein: CASSLPGNMNTEAFF. For the CDR3, the DNA is TGCGCCAGCAGCTTACCGGGAAACATGAACACTGAAGCTTTCTTT.

The V call is TRBV6-1, the J call TRBJ2-7, with no clear D. Between the trimmed V and J ends, which lost 0 bases and 2 bases, there was a span of 11 bases. The CDR3 sequence is 15 residues long. Germline V gene data show CDR1 as MNHNS and CDR2 as SASEGT. The chain's CDR3 is CASSEALGTTYEQYF. The CDR3 DNA sequence: TGTGCCAGCAGTGAAGCGTTGGGCACGACCTACGAGCAGTACTTC.

V is TRBV7-9 and J is TRBJ2-3; 12 nucleotides match TRBD2. Germline values: CDR1 SEHNR, CDR2 FQNEAQ (reference sequence). There are 17 residues in the CDR3. The V gene end was trimmed by 5 bases and the J gene end by 4 bases; junction bases not matched to a gene: 10. The chain's CDR3 is CASSRRASGRGADTQYF. DNA of the CDR3: TGTGCCAGCAGCCGTCGGGCTAGCGGGAGGGGGGCAGATACGCAGTATTTT.

The chain recombines TRBV12-5 with TRBJ1-2; possibly TRBD1 for D (6 bases). The CDR3 has 15 residues. Germline CDR1 is LGHNT and CDR2 is FRNRAP. The V end lost 2 bases, the J end lost 4 bases, and 14 bases lay between the germline ends. Here the CDR3 DNA reads TGTGCTAGTGGTTTGTACATACAGGGTGCCTATGGCTACACCTTC. Its translation: CASGLYIQGAYGYTF. The complete variable domain, with remaining parts taken from reference TRBV12-5 and TRBJ1-2, reads DARVTQTPRHKVTEMGQEVTMRCQPILGHNTVFWYRQTMMQGLELLAYFRNRAPLDDSGMPKDRFSAEMPDATLATLKIQPSEPRDSAVYFCASGLYIQGAYGYTFGSGTRLTVV.

This sequence joins TRBV18 and TRBJ2-1; D unclear. Looked up from germline, CDR1 is KGHSH and CDR2 is LQKENI. V lost 6 bases to trimming and J lost 5 bases, with 14 bases between them. The CDR3 runs to 14 residues. CDR3 sequence (DNA): TGTGCCAGCTCCGGCCCTCTCGATAACAATGAGCAGTTCTTC. Amino acids: CASSGPLDNNEQFF.

Concerning this clone itself: Other DNA sequences from this sample encode an identical CDR3 as well. The chain is built from TRBV5-1 and TRBJ2-1; possible D gene TRBD1, 6 bases. The CDR3 has 15 amino acids. CDR1 is SGHRS and CDR2 is YFSETQ in the germline V gene. V was pared by 5 bases and J by 0 bases, with 12 bases between. The CDR3 is CASSLDRSSYNEQFF. CDR3 in DNA: TGCGCCAGCAGTTTAGACAGGAGCTCCTACAATGAGCAGTTCTTC.

The rearrangement joins TRBV9 to TRBJ2-2; 11 positions agree with TRBD2. Losses at the gene ends were 5 bases for V and 2 bases for J; bases not matched to a gene: 5. The CDR3 runs to 16 residues. Germline V lookup: CDR1 SGDLS, CDR2 YYNGEE. The CDR3 DNA reads as TGTGCCAGCAGGCAAACTAGCGGGAGTAACACCGGGGAGCTGTTTTTT. It encodes CASRQTSGSNTGELFF. Variable domain in full (rest from reference TRBV9 and TRBJ2-2): DSGVTQTPKHLITATGQRVTLRCSPRSGDLSVYWYQQSLDQGLQFLIQYYNGEERAKGNILERFSAQQFPDLHSELNLSSLELGDSALYFCASRQTSGSNTGELFFGEGSRLTVL.

This clone was recorded once. CDR3 sequence: CASSLSGAGDTQYF. The DNA for the CDR3 is TGTGCCAGCAGCTTGTCAGGGGCTGGAGATACGCAGTATTTT. The genes are TRBV5-4 and TRBJ2-3; weak D call: TRBD1 (6 bases). The CDR3 contains 14 residues. V lost 1 base and J lost 5, with 11 bases in between. Per the germline V gene, CDR1 is SGHNT and CDR2 is YYREEE (reference sequence).

This chain connects TRBV9 to TRBJ1-2; 10 bases map to TRBD1. Trimming took 4 bases from V and 2 from J; bases not matched to a gene: 5. CDR3 size: 15 residues. Germline V gene sequence: CDR1 SGDLS, CDR2 YYNGEE. The CDR3 protein is CASSSGTGANYGYTF. CDR3 in DNA: TGTGCCAGCAGCTCCGGGACAGGGGCCAACTATGGCTACACCTTC.

The chain carries TRBV18 and TRBJ2-3; 8 nucleotides agree with TRBD1. With V trimmed by 3 bases and J by 0 bases, 5 bases remained unmatched. Germline V lookup: CDR1 KGHSH, CDR2 LQKENI. The length of the CDR3 is 16 residues. DNA for the CDR3: TGTGCCAGCTCACCCCCAGGGGGCTTTAGCACAGATACGCAGTATTTT. Protein sequence: CASSPPGGFSTDTQYF.

The chain couples TRBV27 to TRBJ2-7; TRBD2 matches at 10 bases. Germline lookup yields CDR1 MNHEY and CDR2 SMNVEV (reference sequence). The CDR3 length is 18 residues. The V and J ends lost 3 bases and 4 bases, in that order; junction bases with no gene match: 15. CDR3 sequence: CASSFLPSGSPSVYEQYF. In DNA, the CDR3 is TGTGCCAGCAGTTTCCTCCCTAGCGGGAGCCCCTCCGTTTACGAGCAGTACTTC.

This rearrangement joins TRBV11-2 to TRBJ1-5; no clear D gene. This CDR3 comprises 13 residues. V lost 0 bases and J lost 3, with 3 bases in between. The V gene's germline CDR1 is SGHAT and CDR2 FQNNGV. The CDR3 nucleotides are TGTGCCAGCAGCTTAGAAGCCAATCAGCCCCAGCATTTT. It is translated as CASSLEANQPQHF. Complete variable domain (other parts from reference TRBV11-2 and TRBJ1-5): EAGVAQSPRYKIIEKRQSVAFWCNPISGHATLYWYQQILGQGPKLLIQFQNNGVVDDSQLPKDRFSAERLKGVDSTLKIQPAKLEDSAVYLCASSLEANQPQHFGDGTRLSIL.

The J gene is TRBJ2-4, the V gene TRBV4-1, with D possibly being TRBD1 or TRBD2 (6 bases each). Trimming removed 0 bases at V and 3 bases at J, with 24 bases between. The CDR3 is made up of 20 amino acids. CDR1 and CDR2 (germline): MGHRA, YSYEKL. The CDR3 coding sequence is TGCGCCAGCAGCCAAGATCCCCTGTGGAGGGGGAGCAAAGGCAAAAACATTCAGTACTTC. Protein sequence: CASSQDPLWRGSKGKNIQYF.

V is TRBV11-2 and J is TRBJ2-5; D uncertain. The germline V and J ends were trimmed by 5 bases and 5 bases, with 9 bases remaining between them. CDR1 is SGHAT and CDR2 is FQNNGV in the germline V gene. The CDR3 runs 12 residues. CDR3 amino acids: CASSPESETQYF. The CDR3 bases are TGTGCCAGCAGCCCGGAATCGGAGACCCAGTACTTC.

The chain employs TRBV11-2 and TRBJ2-3, with 7 positions matching TRBD2. V gave up 1 base and J gave up 5 bases; unmatched junction bases: 3. Germline CDR1 reads SGHAT; CDR2 reads FQNNGV. This CDR3 is built from 14 residues. The CDR3 loop is CASSLGLAGDTQYF. The CDR3 DNA sequence: TGTGCCAGCAGCTTAGGGTTAGCGGGAGATACGCAGTATTTT.

The chain combines TRBV6-1 with TRBJ2-5; 9 positions match TRBD2. The J call may be faulty, since TRBJ2-7 better matches the DNA end. Germline assignment: CDR1 MNHNS and CDR2 SASEGT. This CDR3 contains 14 residues. Here the CDR3 DNA reads TGTGCCAGCAGTGAAAGGCGGGAGGGCTACGAGCAGTACTTC. Amino acid sequence: CASSERREGYEQYF.

The chain employs TRBV6-5 and TRBJ1-3, with D possibly being TRBD1 (5 bases). From germline, CDR1 is MNHEY and CDR2 SVGAGI. The CDR3 covers 15 residues. Between the trimmed V and J ends, which lost 2 bases and 0 bases, there was a span of 8 bases. The CDR3 spells CASSYLGTSGNTIYF. The CDR3 DNA sequence: TGTGCCAGCAGTTACCTCGGGACCTCTGGAAACACCATATATTTT.

The V gene is TRBV28, the J gene TRBJ1-5, with 12 bases lining up with TRBD1. V lost 5 bases to trimming and J lost 4 bases; unmatched junction nucleotides: 9. The CDR3 covers 17 residues. Germline CDR1 and CDR2: MDHEN and SYDVKM. The CDR3, as DNA: TGTGCCAGCAGTCTCACCGGGACAGGGGGCGGGAATCAGCCCCAGCATTTT. Amino acids: CASSLTGTGGGNQPQHF.

The rearrangement uses TRBV4-1 and TRBJ2-3; weak D call: TRBD2 (6 bases). CDR1 MGHRA and CDR2 YSYEKL come from the germline V gene. The CDR3 length is 17 residues. With 1 base removed from V and 2 bases from J, the gap between germline ends came to 16 bases. The CDR3 DNA sequence: TGCGCCAGCAGCCAAGTGCGGAGGGGTCGATACACAGATACGCAGTATTTT. This codes for CASSQVRRGRYTDTQYF.

The V gene is TRBV6-5, the J gene TRBJ2-5; TRBD2 matches 8 bases. Germline CDR1 reads MNHEY; CDR2 reads SVGAGI. The CDR3 spans 14 residues. The V segment lost 3 bases and the J segment 5 bases; nucleotides outside the gene matches: 5. CDR3 DNA: TGTGCCAGCAGTTATGGTCGCGGGGGGGAGACCCAGTACTTC. This encodes CASSYGRGGETQYF.

The rearrangement joins TRBV28 to TRBJ1-5, with 10 nucleotides matching TRBD1. V was pared by 5 bases and J by 9 bases, with 13 bases of the junction left unmatched. The length of the CDR3 is 16 residues. Germline CDR1 is MDHEN and CDR2 is SYDVKM. CDR3 protein: CASSPQPGQGRGPQHF. CDR3 nucleotides: TGTGCCAGCAGTCCTCAACCGGGACAGGGGAGGGGGCCCCAGCATTTT.

This rearrangement joins TRBV7-9 to TRBJ2-3; D is undetermined. Germline V gene sequence: CDR1 SEHNR, CDR2 FQNEAQ (reference sequence). V lost 5 bases and J 1 base, leaving 19 bases between the germline ends. The CDR3 is 17 residues long. CDR3: CASSLPVGFGGTDTQYF. For the CDR3, the DNA is TGTGCCAGCAGCCTCCCCGTGGGATTCGGAGGCACAGATACGCAGTATTTT.

The chain links TRBV30 to TRBJ2-2, with D hard to call. This CDR3 is built from 13 residues. The ends were cut back, 1 base at V and 2 bases at J, with 5 bases in the middle. The V gene's germline CDR1 is GTSNPN and CDR2 SVGIG (reference sequence). The CDR3 nucleotides read TGTGCCTGGAGTGATGGCAACACCGGGGAGCTGTTTTTT. Protein product: CAWSDGNTGELFF.

This chain connects TRBV28 to TRBJ2-7, with D possibly being TRBD1 or TRBD2 (5 bases each). V was trimmed by 10 bases and J by 6 bases, leaving 19 bases between them. Germline V gene sequence: CDR1 MDHEN, CDR2 SYDVKM. This CDR3 contains 13 residues. Written as DNA, the CDR3 is TGTGCCACCACGGACGGGACGTCGGGCGAGCAGTACTTC. This encodes CATTDGTSGEQYF.

The rearrangement links TRBV19 to TRBJ2-2, with TRBD2 as a possible D gene (6 bases). The CDR3 is 14 residues long. From germline, CDR1 is LNHDA and CDR2 SQIVND (reference sequence). Trimming removed 1 base at V and 6 bases at J, with 9 bases between. CDR3 nucleotide sequence: TGTGCCAGTAGTATAGGCGGGGTCGCCGGGGAGCTGTTTTTT. This gives the protein CASSIGGVAGELFF.